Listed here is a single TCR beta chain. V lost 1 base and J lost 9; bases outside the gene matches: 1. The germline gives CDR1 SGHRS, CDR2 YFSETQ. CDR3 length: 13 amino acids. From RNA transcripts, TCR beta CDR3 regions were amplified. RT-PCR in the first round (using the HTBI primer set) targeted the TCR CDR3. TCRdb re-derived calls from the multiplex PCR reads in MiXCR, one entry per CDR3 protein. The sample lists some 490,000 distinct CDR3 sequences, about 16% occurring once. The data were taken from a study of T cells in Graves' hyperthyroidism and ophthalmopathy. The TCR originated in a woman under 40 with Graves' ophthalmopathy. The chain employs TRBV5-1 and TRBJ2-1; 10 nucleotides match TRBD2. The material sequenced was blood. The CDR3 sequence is CASSLLAGVEQFF. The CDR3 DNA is TGCGCCAGCAGCTTGCTAGCGGGAGTTGAGCAGTTCTTC.